A selection of T cell receptor beta chains follows, all from one sample in a study of early T cells in non-severe SARS-CoV-2 infection. TCRdb re-analysed the 5' RACE reads in MiXCR, keeping a single row per CDR3 protein. This sample yields some 40,000 distinct CDR3 sequences, of which around 8% are seen a single time; 12% belongs to the top ten. The specimen comprised whole blood, sampled at baseline. The receptor set was obtained from an adult who was a healthcare worker with PCR-confirmed SARS-CoV-2 infection or an uninfected control (not recorded which). CDR3s include the opening cysteine and the closing phenylalanine or tryptophan.

J	V	CDR3
TRBJ1-2	TRBV10-3	CAIRGTESGYGYTF
TRBJ2-1	TRBV19	CASSNPGQLGPYNEQFF
TRBJ2-1	TRBV20-1	CSARRWRTSDYNEQFF
TRBJ2-3	TRBV2	CASRDSGYTDTQYF
TRBJ2-3	TRBV6-6	CASGGQGALSTDTQYF
TRBJ1-2	TRBV6-6	CASSYVTGEYGYTF
TRBJ2-3	TRBV10-1	CASSESGAGGTDTQYF
TRBJ1-4	TRBV12-3/TRBV12-4	CASSYRPGPNEKLFF
TRBJ2-6	TRBV4-2	CASSQGSLAGANVLTF
TRBJ1-1	TRBV10-2	CASSEVLRTDQAFF
TRBJ1-2	TRBV12-3/TRBV12-4	CASSLGKAYGYTF
TRBJ2-2	TRBV12-3/TRBV12-4	CASTGGTGELFF
TRBJ2-5	TRBV29-1	CSVEKGGRLNF
TRBJ1-5	TRBV6-1	CASSGGQIDQPQHF
TRBJ2-3	TRBV29-1	CSVTPGLGTDTQYF
TRBJ2-7	TRBV30	CAWLDWDGYEQYF
TRBJ2-5	TRBV3-1	CASSLRTSGGRETQYF
TRBJ2-5	TRBV5-4	CASSLEEEEETQYF
TRBJ2-7	TRBV5-5	CASSFSDRAYEQYF
TRBJ2-2	TRBV7-2	CASSWLAGGLAGELFF
TRBJ2-7	TRBV7-8	CASSLASGPEQYF
TRBJ1-6	TRBV3-1	CASSHERGQAYNSPLHF
TRBJ1-2	TRBV30	CAWRWDRVSPGYTF
TRBJ1-6	TRBV4-3	CASSQDVSSYNSPLHF
TRBJ1-1	TRBV7-9	CASSSPGRNTEAFF